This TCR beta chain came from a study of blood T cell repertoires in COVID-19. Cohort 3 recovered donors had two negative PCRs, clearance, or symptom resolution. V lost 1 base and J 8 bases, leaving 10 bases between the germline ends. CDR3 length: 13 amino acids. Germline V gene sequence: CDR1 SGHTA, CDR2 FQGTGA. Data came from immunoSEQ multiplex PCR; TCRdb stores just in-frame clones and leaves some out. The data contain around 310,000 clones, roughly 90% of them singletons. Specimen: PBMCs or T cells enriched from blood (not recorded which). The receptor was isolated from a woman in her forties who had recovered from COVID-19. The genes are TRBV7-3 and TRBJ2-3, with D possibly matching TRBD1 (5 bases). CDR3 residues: CASSLRGDSTQYF. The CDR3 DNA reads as TGTGCCAGCAGCTTAAGAGGCGACAGTACGCAGTATTTT.